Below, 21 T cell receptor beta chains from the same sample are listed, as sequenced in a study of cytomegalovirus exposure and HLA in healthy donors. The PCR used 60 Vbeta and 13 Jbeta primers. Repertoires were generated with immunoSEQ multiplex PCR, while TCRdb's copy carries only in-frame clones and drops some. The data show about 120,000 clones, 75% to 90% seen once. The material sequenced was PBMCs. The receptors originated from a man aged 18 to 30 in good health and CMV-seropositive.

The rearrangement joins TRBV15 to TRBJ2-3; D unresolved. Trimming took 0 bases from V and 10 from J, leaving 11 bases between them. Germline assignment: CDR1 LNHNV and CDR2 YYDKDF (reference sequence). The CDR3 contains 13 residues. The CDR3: CATSRDKALAQYF. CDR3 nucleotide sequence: TGTGCCACCAGCAGAGATAAGGCTCTAGCGCAGTATTTT.

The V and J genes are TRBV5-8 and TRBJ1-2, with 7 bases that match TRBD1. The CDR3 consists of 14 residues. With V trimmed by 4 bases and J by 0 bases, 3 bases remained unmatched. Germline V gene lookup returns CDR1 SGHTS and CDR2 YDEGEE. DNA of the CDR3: TGTGCCAGCAGCGAGCAGGGGGCTAACTATGGCTACACCTTC. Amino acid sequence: CASSEQGANYGYTF.

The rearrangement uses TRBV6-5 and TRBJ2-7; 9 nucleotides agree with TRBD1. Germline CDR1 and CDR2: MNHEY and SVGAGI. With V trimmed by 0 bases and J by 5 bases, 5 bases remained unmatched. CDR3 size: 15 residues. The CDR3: CASSYSRTGDNEQYF. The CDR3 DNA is TGTGCCAGCAGTTACTCGAGGACAGGGGACAACGAGCAGTACTTC.

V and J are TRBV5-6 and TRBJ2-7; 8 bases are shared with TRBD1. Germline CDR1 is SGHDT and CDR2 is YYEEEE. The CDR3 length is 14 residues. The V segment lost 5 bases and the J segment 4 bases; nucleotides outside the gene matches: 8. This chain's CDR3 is CASSYGQGVYEQYF. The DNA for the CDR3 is TGTGCCAGCAGTTACGGACAGGGAGTGTACGAGCAGTACTTC.

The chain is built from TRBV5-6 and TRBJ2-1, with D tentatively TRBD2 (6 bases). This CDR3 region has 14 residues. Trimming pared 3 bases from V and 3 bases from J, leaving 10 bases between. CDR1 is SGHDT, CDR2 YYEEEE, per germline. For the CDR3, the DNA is TGTGCCAGCAGCTCGGGACTTCTCTACAATGAGCAGTTCTTC. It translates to CASSSGLLYNEQFF.

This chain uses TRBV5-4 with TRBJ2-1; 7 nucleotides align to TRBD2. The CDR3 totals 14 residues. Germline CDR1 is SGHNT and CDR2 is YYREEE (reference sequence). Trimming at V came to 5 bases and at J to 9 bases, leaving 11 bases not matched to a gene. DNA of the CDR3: TGTGCCAGCAGTTTTGGGGGGGGAGAAATTGAGCAGTTCTTC. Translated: CASSFGGGEIEQFF.

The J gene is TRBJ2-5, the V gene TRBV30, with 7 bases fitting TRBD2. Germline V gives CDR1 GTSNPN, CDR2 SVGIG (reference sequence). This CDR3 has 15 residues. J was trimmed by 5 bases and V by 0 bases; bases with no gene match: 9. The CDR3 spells CAWSVGSGYMETQYF. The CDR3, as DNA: TGTGCCTGGAGTGTCGGTAGCGGGTATATGGAGACCCAGTACTTC. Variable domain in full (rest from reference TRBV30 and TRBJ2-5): SQTIHQWPATLVQPVGSPLSLECTVEGTSNPNLYWYRQAAGRGLQLLFYSVGIGQISSEVPQNLSASRPQDRQFILSSKKLLLSDSGFYLCAWSVGSGYMETQYFGPGTRLLVL.

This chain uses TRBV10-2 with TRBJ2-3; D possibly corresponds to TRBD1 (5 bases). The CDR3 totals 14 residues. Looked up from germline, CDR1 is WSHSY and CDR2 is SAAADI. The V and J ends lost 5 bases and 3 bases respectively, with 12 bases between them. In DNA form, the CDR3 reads TGCGCCAGCAGTTCAAGGGGCGTAACAGATACGCAGTATTTT. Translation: CASSSRGVTDTQYF.

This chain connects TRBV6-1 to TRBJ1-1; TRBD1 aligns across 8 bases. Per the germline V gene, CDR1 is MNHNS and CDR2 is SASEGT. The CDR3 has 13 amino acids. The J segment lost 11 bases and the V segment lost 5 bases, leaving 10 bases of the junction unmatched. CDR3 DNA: TGTGCCAGCAGTTTAAACACAGGGGGACCGGCTTTCTTT. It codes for CASSLNTGGPAFF.

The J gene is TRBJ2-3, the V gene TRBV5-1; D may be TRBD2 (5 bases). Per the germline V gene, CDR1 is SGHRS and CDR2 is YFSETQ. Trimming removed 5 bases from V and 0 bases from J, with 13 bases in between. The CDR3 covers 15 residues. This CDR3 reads CASRFGSQSTDTQYF. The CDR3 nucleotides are TGCGCCAGCAGATTTGGGAGCCAAAGCACAGATACGCAGTATTTT.

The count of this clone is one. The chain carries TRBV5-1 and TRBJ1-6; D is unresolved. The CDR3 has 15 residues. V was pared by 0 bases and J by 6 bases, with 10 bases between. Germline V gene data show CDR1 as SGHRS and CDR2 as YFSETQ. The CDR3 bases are TGCGCCAGCAGCTTGGATCCGGGAACTAATTCACCCCTCCACTTT. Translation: CASSLDPGTNSPLHF.

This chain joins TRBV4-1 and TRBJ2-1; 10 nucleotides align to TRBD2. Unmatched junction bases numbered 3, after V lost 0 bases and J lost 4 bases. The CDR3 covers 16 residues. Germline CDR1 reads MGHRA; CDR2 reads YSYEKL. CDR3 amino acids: CASSQDPSGGYNEQFF. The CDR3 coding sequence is TGCGCCAGCAGCCAAGATCCTAGCGGGGGTTACAATGAGCAGTTCTTC.

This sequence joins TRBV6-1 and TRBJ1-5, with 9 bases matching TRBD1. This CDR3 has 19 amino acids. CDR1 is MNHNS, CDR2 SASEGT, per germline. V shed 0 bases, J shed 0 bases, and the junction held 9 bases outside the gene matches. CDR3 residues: CASSEARQGVLISNQPQHF. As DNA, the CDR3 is TGTGCCAGCAGTGAAGCGAGACAGGGGGTTCTGATTAGCAATCAGCCCCAGCATTTT.

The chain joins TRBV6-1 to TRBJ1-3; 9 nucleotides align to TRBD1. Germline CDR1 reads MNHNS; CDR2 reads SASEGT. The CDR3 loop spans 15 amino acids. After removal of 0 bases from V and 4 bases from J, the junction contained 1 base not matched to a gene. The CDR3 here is CASSEAGTGGNTIYF. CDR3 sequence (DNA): TGTGCCAGCAGTGAAGCGGGGACAGGGGGAAACACCATATATTTT.

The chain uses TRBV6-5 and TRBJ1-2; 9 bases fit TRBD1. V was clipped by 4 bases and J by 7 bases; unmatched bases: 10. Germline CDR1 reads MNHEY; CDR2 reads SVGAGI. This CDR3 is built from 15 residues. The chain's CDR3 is CASSFGPGQGSGYTF. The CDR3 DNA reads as TGTGCCAGCAGTTTCGGACCGGGACAGGGAAGTGGCTACACCTTC.

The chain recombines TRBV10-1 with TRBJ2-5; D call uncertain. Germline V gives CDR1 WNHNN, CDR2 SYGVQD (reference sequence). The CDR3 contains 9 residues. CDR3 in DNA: TGCTCAATTGAGGAGACCCAGTACTTC. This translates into CSIEETQYF.

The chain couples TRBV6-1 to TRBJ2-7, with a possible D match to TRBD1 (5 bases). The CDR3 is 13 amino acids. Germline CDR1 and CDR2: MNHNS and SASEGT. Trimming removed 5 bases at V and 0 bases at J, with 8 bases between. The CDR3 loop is CASSRGFSYEQYF. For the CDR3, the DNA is TGTGCCAGCAGTAGGGGTTTCTCCTACGAGCAGTACTTC.

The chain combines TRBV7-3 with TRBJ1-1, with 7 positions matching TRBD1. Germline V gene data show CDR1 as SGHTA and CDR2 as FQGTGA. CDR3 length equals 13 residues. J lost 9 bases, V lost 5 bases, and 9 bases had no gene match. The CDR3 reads CASSARDSLKAFF. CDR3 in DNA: TGTGCCAGCAGCGCCCGGGACAGTCTGAAAGCTTTCTTT.

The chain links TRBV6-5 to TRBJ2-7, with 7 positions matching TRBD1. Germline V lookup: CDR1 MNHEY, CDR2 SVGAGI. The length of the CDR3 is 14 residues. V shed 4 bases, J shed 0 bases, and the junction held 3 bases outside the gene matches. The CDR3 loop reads CASSFRDSSYEQYF. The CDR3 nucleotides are TGTGCCAGCAGTTTCCGGGACAGCTCCTACGAGCAGTACTTC.

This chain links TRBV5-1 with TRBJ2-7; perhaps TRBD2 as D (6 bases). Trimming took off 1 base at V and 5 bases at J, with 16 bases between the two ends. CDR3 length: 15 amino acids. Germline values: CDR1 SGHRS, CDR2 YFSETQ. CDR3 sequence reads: CASSLREEQAHEQYF. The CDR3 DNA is TGCGCCAGCAGCTTGAGGGAGGAACAGGCCCACGAGCAGTACTTC. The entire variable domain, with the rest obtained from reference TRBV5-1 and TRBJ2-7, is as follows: KAGVTQTPRYLIKTRGQQVTLSCSPISGHRSVSWYQQTPGQGLQFLFEYFSETQRNKGNFPGRFSGRQFSNSRSEMNVSTLELGDSALYLCASSLREEQAHEQYFGPGTRLTVT.

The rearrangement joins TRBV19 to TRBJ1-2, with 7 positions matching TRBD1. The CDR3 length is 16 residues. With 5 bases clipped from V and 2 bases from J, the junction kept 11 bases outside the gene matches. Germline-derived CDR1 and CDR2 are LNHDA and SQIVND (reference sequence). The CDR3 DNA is TGTGCCAGTAGTCCCCGTGGCAGGGGGAAAAACTATGGCTACACCTTC. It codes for CASSPRGRGKNYGYTF.